This record looks at one T cell receptor beta chain sequence and its context. The antigen this receptor binds is unknown. No base quality values were provided; no much bigger clone lies one nucleotide off. Library preparation was by PCR. The run used an Illumina HiSeq 2500. To reduce PCR and sequencing biases, unique molecular identifiers were incorporated into the TCR beta cDNA libraries. Every 1 to 10 million input T cells yielded some 500,000 cDNA molecules, meaning each molecule approximated one T cell. The patient libraries were prepared and sequenced using the same protocol as the earlier healthy control dataset. Samples belonging to the same batch were prepared together, multiplexed and sequenced on a shared HiSeq lane. Per the authors' processing: Raw barcoded reads were processed with MIGEC, discarding single-read molecular identifier groups before consensus assembly and CDR3 extraction. Clonotype tables were post-analysed with VDJtools, and diversity was normalized by down-sampling all datasets to the smallest sample size. To correct batch-related cross-sample contamination, repertoire overlap clustering matched CDR3 amino acid sequences but not nucleotide sequences. In TCRdb, the public reads were trimmed at Q25 with fastp and aligned with MiXCR, with productive beta chains retained. Each CDR3 protein appears once, grouped with its most common genes and DNA. V and J calls and clone size were set by TCRdb, not the authors. This sample comprises about 540,000 distinct CDR3 sequences, 30% to 40% of them detected only once. The ten largest account for around 6% of the sample.

Trimming removed 0 bases from V and 0 bases from J, leaving 12 bases between the germline ends. CDR1 and CDR2 are read off the germline V gene as SGHRS and YFSETQ. Measured from the cysteine to the phenylalanine, the CDR3 is 16 residues long. The kept DNA is CDR3 alone, 48 bases in frame from the first base. To demonstrate the VDJtools post-analysis software, TCR beta repertoires were profiled from the peripheral blood of more than 10 young patients with multiple sclerosis. The patients with multiple sclerosis were children and adolescents between about 6 and 17 years of age. This entry comes from a study of post-analysis software for immune sequencing data (dated by TCRdb to about 2015). Concerning the study at large: Relapsing-remitting, secondary progressive and progressive-relapsing multiple sclerosis were recorded as disease courses, and subtype annotation was lacking for some patients. A subset of samples was prepared in parallel using single-end sample barcoding, then pooled and co-amplified after Illumina adapter ligation. The multiple sclerosis patient repertoires were compared with 11 previously published healthy control repertoires from donors aged roughly 6 to 27 years. On the study overall, not on this receptor specifically: Patients showed significantly higher frequencies than controls for a few TRBV segments, among them TRBV5-6, TRBV5-1 and TRBV20-1. Normalized Chao1 diversity was significantly lower in multiple sclerosis patients than controls, suggesting substantial peripheral T-cell clonal expansion. The multiple sclerosis patient group was slightly younger than the control group. Direct clustering with F measure revealed strong co-clustering of samples prepared in the same batch, which led to a batch-effect correction.

The receptor's source is a girl between 2 and 17 years old with multiple sclerosis. Specimen: blood. Rearrangement joined TRBV5-1 to TRBJ2-5; no D segment can be confidently identified. The CDR3 corresponds to CASSLGAQTHQETQYF. DNA sequence: TGCGCCAGCAGCTTGGGGGCGCAGACCCACCAAGAGACCCAGTACTTC.